One and the same sample provided the 16 T cell receptor beta chains below, sequenced in a study of CD8 T cells in Susac syndrome. RNA totalling about 0.45 to 1 ug underwent reverse transcription with random hexamers. TCRdb re-called the immunoSEQ multiplex PCR reads through MiXCR, storing one row per CDR3 protein. The sample lists 77,000 or so distinct CDR3 sequences, roughly 91% occurring once. The specimen was CD4+ T cells from PBMCs. Every receptor here comes from a human donor with Susac syndrome.

V usage is TRBV6-5 and J usage is TRBJ1-6; possibly TRBD1 for D (5 bases). Germline CDR1 is MNHEY and CDR2 is SVGAGI. With 5 bases removed from V and 6 bases from J, the gap between germline ends came to 14 bases. The CDR3 is 15 residues long. The CDR3, as DNA: TGTGCCAGCAGTCAGCCCAAGGGGCGTAATTCACCCCTCCACTTT. This gives the protein CASSQPKGRNSPLHF.

The chain recombines TRBV28 with TRBJ1-1; 8 bases match TRBD1. Per the germline V gene, CDR1 is MDHEN and CDR2 is SYDVKM. After removal of 6 bases from V and 1 base from J, the junction contained 7 bases not matched to a gene. The length of the CDR3 is 15 residues. The CDR3 loop reads CASSLPGTGNTEAFF. CDR3 nucleotides: TGTGCCAGCAGCCTCCCCGGGACAGGGAACACTGAAGCTTTCTTT.

V and J are TRBV7-2 and TRBJ2-3; 7 bases match TRBD1. The trim removed 5 bases at V and 0 bases at J, leaving 5 bases unmatched. The CDR3 is made up of 15 amino acids. Germline V gene lookup returns CDR1 SGHTA and CDR2 FQGNSA. The DNA of the CDR3 is TGTGCCAGCAGCGCCCGACAGGGAAGCACAGATACGCAGTATTTT. Translated: CASSARQGSTDTQYF.

In nucleotides, the CDR3 is TGTGCCAGCAGCCATCGGGGGACCTACGAGCAGTACTTC. It yields the protein CASSHRGTYEQYF. This sequence joins TRBV3-1 and TRBJ2-7; perhaps TRBD2 as D (6 bases). From germline, CDR1 is LGHDT and CDR2 YNNKEL (reference sequence). V lost 3 bases and J lost 2, with 8 bases in between. This CDR3 comprises 13 residues.

This clonotype was found a few times. The chain carries TRBV5-4 and TRBJ2-7; no firm D call. This CDR3 has 16 amino acids. V lost 4 bases and J 3 bases, leaving 20 bases between the germline ends. Germline CDR1 reads SGHNT; CDR2 reads YYREEE (reference sequence). The CDR3 bases are TGTGCCAGCAGCACTGGGATGGGCCAAGGTTTCTACGAGCAGTACTTC. It translates to CASSTGMGQGFYEQYF. The whole variable domain, filled in from reference TRBV5-4 and TRBJ2-7, reads ETGVTQSPTHLIKTRGQQVTLRCSSQSGHNTVSWYQQALGQGPQFIFQYYREEENGRGNFPPRFSGLQFPNYSSELNVNALELDDSALYLCASSTGMGQGFYEQYFGPGTRLTVT.

The chain employs TRBV12-3 or TRBV12-4 and TRBJ2-1; 10 nucleotides line up with TRBD1. V dropped 6 bases and J dropped 5; count of bases not matched to a gene: 7. CDR3 size: 15 residues. CDR3 amino acids: CASRPGTGANNEQFF. CDR3 DNA sequence: TGTGCCAGCAGACCCGGGACAGGGGCGAACAATGAGCAGTTCTTC.

The chain joins TRBV9 to TRBJ1-2; D gene unclear. V lost 0 bases and J 0 bases, leaving 6 bases between the germline ends. The CDR3 length is 14 residues. CDR1 SGDLS and CDR2 YYNGEE come from the germline V gene. As DNA, the CDR3 is TGTGCCAGCAGCGTAGCCCTTTCTAACTATGGCTACACCTTC. The encoded protein is CASSVALSNYGYTF.

The V call is TRBV12-3 or TRBV12-4, the J call TRBJ1-5; D remains ambiguous. The length of the CDR3 is 13 residues. V lost 2 bases to trimming and J lost 6 bases, with 8 bases between them. The CDR3 region has the DNA TGTGCCAGCAGTTTAAGAAGTGGTCAGCCCCAGCATTTT. Translating it yields CASSLRSGQPQHF.

The J gene is TRBJ2-2, the V gene TRBV12-3 or TRBV12-4; the D gene is possibly TRBD1 (6 bases). Deletions cut 6 bases from V and 1 base from J, with 12 bases between. The CDR3 loop spans 15 amino acids. In DNA, the CDR3 is TGTGCCAGCAGAGCCGGGACACAGAACACCGGGGAGCTGTTTTTT. Protein product: CASRAGTQNTGELFF.

In its sample, this clonotype was seen a few times. The rearrangement joins TRBV7-2 to TRBJ2-7; D gene ambiguous. Germline V gene lookup returns CDR1 SGHTA and CDR2 FQGNSA. CDR3 length equals 14 residues. The germline V and J ends were trimmed by 7 bases and 0 bases, with 13 bases remaining between them. CDR3 nucleotide sequence: TGTGCCAGCACCCCTCTTCAGAGCTCCTACGAGCAGTACTTC. This codes for CASTPLQSSYEQYF.

The genes are TRBV7-2 and TRBJ2-6, with D unresolved. Germline loops: CDR1 SGHTA, CDR2 FQGNSA. V was pared by 1 base and J by 0 bases, with 7 bases between. This CDR3 is built from 16 residues. DNA of the CDR3: TGTGCCAGCAGCTTAGAGGGCAGCTCTGGGGCCAACGTCCTGACTTTC. Protein sequence: CASSLEGSSGANVLTF.

This sequence joins TRBV3-1 and TRBJ1-6; D is ambiguous. Deletions cut 5 bases from V and 8 bases from J, with 13 bases between. The germline CDR1 and CDR2 sequences are LGHDT and YNNKEL (reference sequence). The CDR3 sequence is 14 residues long. The CDR3 coding sequence is TGTGCCAGCAGCTCCCGGGCGCGGTATTCACCCCTCCACTTT. Protein sequence: CASSSRARYSPLHF. Combining the CDR3 with reference TRBV3-1 and TRBJ1-6 gives the whole variable domain DTAVSQTPKYLVTQMGNDKSIKCEQNLGHDTMYWYKQDSKKFLKIMFSYNNKELIINETVPNRFSPKSPDKAHLNLHINSLELGDSAVYFCASSSRARYSPLHFGNGTRLTVT.

V gene TRBV4-1 combines with J gene TRBJ2-5; 8 nucleotides match TRBD1. V shed 0 bases, J shed 3 bases, and the junction held 6 bases outside the gene matches. This CDR3 contains 16 residues. The V gene's germline CDR1 is MGHRA and CDR2 YSYEKL. CDR3 nucleotide sequence: TGCGCCAGCAGCCAAGATGTTGGACAGGGAGAAGAGACCCAGTACTTC. Residues: CASSQDVGQGEETQYF.

The chain joins TRBV4-3 to TRBJ2-1, with a tentative D call TRBD1 (5 bases). Germline CDR1 reads LGHNA; CDR2 reads YSLEER. V gave up 0 bases and J gave up 10 bases, with 22 bases separating them. CDR3 length: 17 amino acids. The CDR3 reads CASSQDGARARLGEQFF. DNA for the CDR3: TGCGCCAGCAGCCAAGATGGGGCCCGGGCTAGGTTAGGAGAGCAGTTCTTC.

The V and J genes are TRBV20-1 and TRBJ2-4; D is perhaps TRBD2 (6 bases). Germline-derived CDR1 and CDR2 are DFQATT and SNEGSKA (reference sequence). The CDR3 runs to 12 residues. V shed 3 bases and J shed 11 bases, with 14 bases lying between them. DNA of the CDR3: TGCAGTGCTAGGTTTGCGGGGACGGTTCAGTACTTC. Protein sequence: CSARFAGTVQYF.

This sequence joins TRBV12-3 or TRBV12-4 and TRBJ1-2; D is possibly TRBD1 (6 bases). The CDR3 totals 12 residues. Deletions cut 6 bases from V and 8 bases from J, with 13 bases between. This CDR3 reads CASRQGLLGYTF. CDR3 DNA: TGTGCCAGCAGACAGGGACTCCTGGGCTACACCTTC.